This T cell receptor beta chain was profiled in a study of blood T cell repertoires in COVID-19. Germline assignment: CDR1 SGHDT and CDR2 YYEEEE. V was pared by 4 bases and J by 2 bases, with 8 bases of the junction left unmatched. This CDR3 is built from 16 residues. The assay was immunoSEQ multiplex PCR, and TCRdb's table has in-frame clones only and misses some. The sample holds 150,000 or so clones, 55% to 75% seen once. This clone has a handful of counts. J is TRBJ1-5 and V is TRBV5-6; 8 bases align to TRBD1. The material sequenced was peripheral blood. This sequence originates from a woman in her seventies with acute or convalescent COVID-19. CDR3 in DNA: TGTGCCAGCAGCCTCGGACAGGGAGAGGGCAATCAGCCCCAGCATTTT. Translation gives CASSLGQGEGNQPQHF.